The source of this TCR beta chain is a study of control samples from healthy donors and cancer patients. Assay used: immunoSEQ multiplex PCR; TCRdb lists only in-frame clones, some missing. Found here are 400,000 to 450,000 clones, over 75% of them singletons; the top ten hold more than 6%. Sequencing was performed on PBMCs. The TCR originated in a man between 35 and 55 years old with head and neck cancer.

The CDR3 loop reads CATSRNSGGPTGDTQYF. The CDR3 DNA follows: TGTGCCACCAGCCGAAATAGCGGGGGACCTACCGGAGATACGCAGTATTTT. The gene calls are TRBV15 and TRBJ2-3, with 9 bases identical to TRBD2. V shed 5 bases, J shed 5 bases, and the junction held 14 bases outside the gene matches. In germline, CDR1 is LNHNV, CDR2 YYDKDF (reference sequence). The CDR3 runs 17 residues. The full variable domain, its missing parts supplied by reference TRBV15 and TRBJ2-3, is DAMVIQNPRYQVTQFGKPVTLSCSQTLNHNVMYWYQQKSSQAPKLLFHYYDKDFNNEADTPDNFQSRRPNTSFCFLDIRSPGLGDTAMYLCATSRNSGGPTGDTQYFGPGTRLTVL.